The 30 T cell receptor beta chains below were found in one sample sequenced in a study of blood T cell repertoires in COVID-19. The method was immunoSEQ multiplex PCR; TCRdb's version includes in-frame clones alone and lacks a portion of them. This table holds about 73,000 clones, around 77% found once. Sequenced: peripheral blood. These receptors were collected from a man aged 65-85 years with COVID-19, enrolled during active disease.

The rearrangement uses TRBV11-3 and TRBJ1-3; no definite D call. The V gene's germline CDR1 is SGHNT and CDR2 YENEEA. The CDR3 runs 14 residues. V dropped 1 base and J dropped 2 bases, with 6 bases sitting between them. The CDR3 loop reads CASSLGSPGNTIYF. CDR3 in DNA: TGTGCCAGCAGCTTAGGTTCTCCTGGAAACACCATATATTTT.

This rearrangement joins TRBV4-3 to TRBJ1-1; maybe TRBD1 (6 bases). The CDR3 has 17 residues. The germline CDR1 and CDR2 sequences are LGHNA and YSLEER. The V end lost 1 base, the J end lost 5 bases, and 20 bases lay between the germline ends. The CDR3 region is CASSQVHYGQGRTEAFF. CDR3 coding DNA: TGCGCCAGCAGCCAAGTCCACTACGGGCAGGGGAGAACTGAAGCTTTCTTT.

CDR3 in amino acids: CASSWAENEKLFF. For the CDR3, the DNA is TGTGCCAGTAGTTGGGCAGAAAATGAAAAACTGTTTTTT. V and J are TRBV19 and TRBJ1-4; D is uncertain. The CDR3 covers 13 residues. Trimming removed 5 bases at V and 5 bases at J, with 9 bases between. Germline assignment: CDR1 LNHDA and CDR2 SQIVND (reference sequence). Complete variable domain (other parts from reference TRBV19 and TRBJ1-4): DGGITQSPKYLFRKEGQNVTLSCEQNLNHDAMYWYRQDPGQGLRLIYYSQIVNDFQKGDIAEGYSVSREKKESFPLTVTSAQKNPTAFYLCASSWAENEKLFFGSGTQLSVL.

The chain recombines TRBV6-5 with TRBJ1-6, with 9 bases lining up with TRBD1. V lost 5 bases and J lost 10; bases outside the gene matches: 9. The CDR3 contains 15 residues. Germline-derived CDR1 and CDR2 are MNHEY and SVGAGI. The CDR3 DNA sequence: TGTGCCAGCAGTCTCAACCGGGACAGGGAATCACCCCTCCACTTT. The encoded protein is CASSLNRDRESPLHF.

The V call is TRBV7-2, the J call TRBJ2-3; 11 positions agree with TRBD2. The CDR3 covers 18 residues. From germline, CDR1 is SGHTA and CDR2 FQGNSA. Germline trimming cut 1 base from V and 4 bases from J; bases unmatched to any gene: 10. CDR3 DNA sequence: TGTGCCAGCAGCTTAGTTCTAGCGGGAGGCCGGAGGGCAGATACGCAGTATTTT. Translation gives CASSLVLAGGRRADTQYF.

The rearrangement joins TRBV5-1 to TRBJ2-1; a weak D match, TRBD2 (6 bases). Germline CDR1 and CDR2: SGHRS and YFSETQ. Trimming cost V 3 bases and J 0 bases, with 10 bases left between them. The CDR3 covers 15 residues. CDR3 DNA sequence: TGCGCCAGCAGCTCGACTAGAAGCTCCTACAATGAGCAGTTCTTC. The encoded protein is CASSSTRSSYNEQFF. The variable domain in full, with the rest retrieved from reference TRBV5-1 and TRBJ2-1, is KAGVTQTPRYLIKTRGQQVTLSCSPISGHRSVSWYQQTPGQGLQFLFEYFSETQRNKGNFPGRFSGRQFSNSRSEMNVSTLELGDSALYLCASSSTRSSYNEQFFGPGTRLTVL.

This clone came up once. J is TRBJ2-2 and V is TRBV2, with D hard to call. The germline CDR1 and CDR2 sequences are SNHLY and FYNNEI. This CDR3 has 15 residues. V was cut by 2 bases and J by 0 bases, with 7 bases left in between. DNA of the CDR3: TGTGCCAGCAGTGAATCCCATCCGAACACCGGGGAGCTGTTTTTT. It specifies CASSESHPNTGELFF.

This rearrangement joins TRBV6-2 or TRBV6-3 to TRBJ2-5; 8 bases map to TRBD2. The V gene's germline CDR1 is MNHEY and CDR2 SVGEGT. This CDR3 is 15 amino acids long. With 5 bases clipped from V and 7 bases from J, the junction kept 12 bases outside the gene matches. The CDR3 is CASSNSGGPLGTQYF. The CDR3 nucleotides are TGTGCCAGCAGTAACAGCGGGGGCCCTTTGGGGACCCAGTACTTC.

Only a few counts were recorded for this clone. The gene calls are TRBV4-3 and TRBJ2-1, with 9 bases that match TRBD2. V lost 0 bases, J lost 8 bases, and 5 bases stayed unmatched. The V gene's germline CDR1 is LGHNA and CDR2 YSLEER. The length of the CDR3 is 15 residues. The CDR3, as DNA: TGCGCCAGCAGCCAAGAAAGCGGGAGGATCCATGAGCAGTTCTTC. Its translation: CASSQESGRIHEQFF.

There are a few counts of this clone. The chain carries TRBV27 and TRBJ1-2; the D is unclear. V lost 7 bases to trimming and J lost 0 bases, with 9 bases between them. Per germline, CDR1 MNHEY and CDR2 SMNVEV (reference sequence). The length of the CDR3 is 13 residues. DNA of the CDR3: TGTGCCAGCAAGACATTAGCTAACTATGGCTACACCTTC. Translation: CASKTLANYGYTF.

This clone was detected a few times. The rearrangement joins TRBV3-1 (or the pseudogene TRBV3-2) to TRBJ1-2, with 12 bases fitting TRBD1. Germline V gene sequence: CDR1 LGHDT, CDR2 YNNKEL (reference sequence). This CDR3 contains 15 residues. V dropped 4 bases and J dropped 8; count of bases not matched to a gene: 8. The CDR3 DNA follows: TGTGCCAGCAGCCCCCGGGACAGGGGGCGAGAGGGCTACACCTTC. Amino acid sequence: CASSPRDRGREGYTF.

The chain has TRBV6-5 and TRBJ1-2, with D possibly matching TRBD1 (5 bases). The CDR3 totals 15 residues. The germline V gene has CDR1 MNHEY and CDR2 SVGAGI. V was shortened by 2 bases and J by 2 bases, with 12 bases between the two germline ends. The CDR3, as DNA: TGTGCCAGCAGTTACGGTCGGGCAGGGAACTATGGCTACACCTTC. It translates to CASSYGRAGNYGYTF.

The V and J genes are TRBV19 and TRBJ1-1; the match to TRBD1 covers 7 bases. This CDR3 has 15 amino acids. Germline V gene lookup returns CDR1 LNHDA and CDR2 SQIVND (reference sequence). After removal of 6 bases from V and 6 bases from J, the junction contained 13 bases not matched to a gene. Here the CDR3 DNA reads TGTGCCAGTAGGAGACGACAGGGAGTTGGAGCTGAAGCTTTCTTT. It yields the protein CASRRRQGVGAEAFF. The complete variable domain, with remaining parts taken from reference TRBV19 and TRBJ1-1, reads DGGITQSPKYLFRKEGQNVTLSCEQNLNHDAMYWYRQDPGQGLRLIYYSQIVNDFQKGDIAEGYSVSREKKESFPLTVTSAQKNPTAFYLCASRRRQGVGAEAFFGQGTRLTVV.

The CDR3 DNA reads as TGTGCCAGCAGTACAACAGGGGGCTCTGGAAACACCATATATTTT. It specifies CASSTTGGSGNTIYF. This sequence joins TRBV28 and TRBJ1-3; 8 bases are shared with TRBD1. Germline V gives CDR1 MDHEN, CDR2 SYDVKM. The CDR3 extends over 15 amino acids. The trim removed 5 bases at V and 0 bases at J, leaving 3 bases unmatched.

The chain carries TRBV19 and TRBJ1-1; TRBD1 is a possible D gene (6 bases). Trimming cost V 6 bases and J 1 base, with 12 bases left between them. There are 14 residues in the CDR3. CDR1 is LNHDA and CDR2 is SQIVND in the germline V gene (reference sequence). The CDR3 region is CASRPTGQNTEAFF. Written as DNA, the CDR3 is TGTGCCAGTAGACCGACAGGCCAGAACACTGAAGCTTTCTTT.

The chain uses TRBV24-1 and TRBJ2-1; 7 nucleotides align to TRBD2. This CDR3 is built from 15 residues. The germline V gene encodes CDR1 KGHDR and CDR2 SFDVKD. Trimming cost V 1 base and J 7 bases; bases outside gene matches: 6. This chain's CDR3 is CATSDFGGAGNEQFF. The DNA of the CDR3 is TGTGCCACCAGTGATTTTGGGGGAGCGGGGAATGAGCAGTTCTTC.

CDR3 DNA: TGTGCCAGCAGTTACGTGACTAGCACAGATACGCAGTATTTT. Its translation is CASSYVTSTDTQYF. This rearrangement joins TRBV6-2 or TRBV6-3 to TRBJ2-3, with D unresolved. V gave up 2 bases and J gave up 0 bases, with 6 bases separating them. This CDR3 is 14 amino acids long. Germline CDR1 reads MNHEY; CDR2 reads SVGEGT.

This sequence joins TRBV11-2 and TRBJ1-5, with TRBD1 matching over 7 bases. This CDR3 is built from 16 residues. Germline assignment: CDR1 SGHAT and CDR2 FQNNGV. Trimming took 8 bases from V and 2 from J; bases not matched to a gene: 12. CDR3 nucleotides: TGTGCCAGCGAAAAGGGGGCAAGTTGGGGCAATCAGCCCCAGCATTTT. Its translation: CASEKGASWGNQPQHF.

This clone is categorized as medium-sized. The V call is TRBV19, the J call TRBJ1-5; tentative D call: TRBD1 (6 bases). The germline V and J ends were trimmed by 4 bases and 9 bases, with 13 bases remaining between them. This CDR3 has 13 amino acids. Germline loops: CDR1 LNHDA, CDR2 SQIVND (reference sequence). The CDR3 here is CASSRDISPPQHF. CDR3 bases: TGTGCCAGTAGTAGGGACATTTCACCGCCCCAGCATTTT.

The CDR3 DNA is TGTGCCAGCAGCCTTGGGACAGGTAGTCAGCCCCAGCATTTT. Amino acids: CASSLGTGSQPQHF. V usage is TRBV6-5 and J usage is TRBJ1-5; 8 bases agree with TRBD1. CDR3 length: 14 residues. Germline CDR1 and CDR2: MNHEY and SVGAGI. Trimming at V came to 6 bases and at J to 6 bases, leaving 7 bases not matched to a gene.

The chain combines TRBV19 with TRBJ2-3, with 12 bases identical to TRBD2. Germline assignment: CDR1 LNHDA and CDR2 SQIVND (reference sequence). This CDR3 has 13 amino acids. Trimming at V came to 3 bases and at J to 14 bases, leaving 6 bases not matched to a gene. CDR3 residues: CASSMETSGSLYF. CDR3 coding DNA: TGTGCCAGTAGTATGGAGACTAGCGGGAGTTTGTATTTT. The complete variable domain, with remaining parts taken from reference TRBV19 and TRBJ2-3, reads DGGITQSPKYLFRKEGQNVTLSCEQNLNHDAMYWYRQDPGQGLRLIYYSQIVNDFQKGDIAEGYSVSREKKESFPLTVTSAQKNPTAFYLCASSMETSGSLYFGPGTRLTVL.

This sequence joins TRBV14 and TRBJ2-5; D possibly corresponds to TRBD2 (7 bases). The germline V and J ends were trimmed by 4 bases and 5 bases, with 17 bases remaining between them. The germline gives CDR1 SGHDN, CDR2 FVKESK. The CDR3 extends over 15 amino acids. The CDR3 here is CASSPHTGGWETQYF. The CDR3 DNA follows: TGTGCCAGCAGCCCCCATACGGGGGGCTGGGAGACCCAGTACTTC.

With respect to this clone: Different DNA sequences within this sample yield the same CDR3. This chain joins TRBV12-3 or TRBV12-4 and TRBJ1-2, with 7 bases lining up with TRBD1. The CDR3 consists of 13 residues. V dropped 3 bases and J dropped 5; count of bases not matched to a gene: 3. As DNA, the CDR3 is TGTGCCAGCAGTTTTAGCAGGGGGTATGGCTACACCTTC. Encoded protein: CASSFSRGYGYTF.

The chain joins TRBV19 to TRBJ2-1; 7 nucleotides line up with TRBD2. Unmatched junction bases numbered 7, after V lost 5 bases and J lost 0 bases. The germline gives CDR1 LNHDA, CDR2 SQIVND (reference sequence). CDR3 size: 16 residues. The CDR3 region has the DNA TGTGCCAGTAGTGTGGGGGGAGGGATCTCCTACAATGAGCAGTTCTTC. It translates to CASSVGGGISYNEQFF. The complete variable domain, with remaining parts taken from reference TRBV19 and TRBJ2-1, reads DGGITQSPKYLFRKEGQNVTLSCEQNLNHDAMYWYRQDPGQGLRLIYYSQIVNDFQKGDIAEGYSVSREKKESFPLTVTSAQKNPTAFYLCASSVGGGISYNEQFFGPGTRLTVL.

The rearrangement uses TRBV7-2 and TRBJ2-1; a weak D match, TRBD2 (5 bases). The CDR3 sequence is 14 residues long. V shed 1 base and J shed 7 bases, with 11 bases lying between them. CDR1 SGHTA and CDR2 FQGNSA come from the germline V gene. For the CDR3, the DNA is TGTGCCAGCAGCTTAGGTGGGAGTCTAAATGAGCAGTTCTTC. Protein product: CASSLGGSLNEQFF.

The rearrangement links TRBV25-1 to TRBJ2-7; 7 bases fit TRBD1. Per the germline V gene, CDR1 is MGHDK and CDR2 is SYGVNS. The CDR3 is made up of 17 amino acids. V lost 1 base and J lost 3; bases outside the gene matches: 12. The CDR3 reads CASSELSRDRLHYEQYF. CDR3 in DNA: TGTGCCAGCAGTGAATTGTCCCGGGACAGACTCCACTACGAGCAGTACTTC.

This chain links TRBV5-1 with TRBJ2-1; D ambiguous. V gave up 4 bases and J gave up 0 bases, with 14 bases separating them. The CDR3 spans 16 residues. Germline lookup yields CDR1 SGHRS and CDR2 YFSETQ. CDR3 in amino acids: CASSQEPPPSYNEQFF. CDR3 bases: TGCGCCAGCAGCCAAGAGCCACCCCCCTCCTACAATGAGCAGTTCTTC.

V gene TRBV13 combines with J gene TRBJ2-3; D gene uncertain. Trimming cost V 2 bases and J 2 bases, with 17 bases left between them. The germline gives CDR1 PRHDT, CDR2 FYEKMQ (reference sequence). The CDR3 totals 17 residues. The CDR3 region is CASSLRLDGGNTDTQYF. The CDR3 DNA reads TGTGCCAGCAGCTTACGGCTTGACGGCGGAAACACAGATACGCAGTATTTT.

This rearrangement joins TRBV20-1 to TRBJ1-2; 8 positions match TRBD1. In germline, CDR1 is DFQATT, CDR2 SNEGSKA (reference sequence). V lost 3 bases to trimming and J lost 2 bases; unmatched junction nucleotides: 5. There are 14 residues in the CDR3. The DNA of the CDR3 is TGCAGTGCTAGTCCTGGACAGGGCAACTATGGCTACACCTTC. It is translated as CSASPGQGNYGYTF.

The V call is TRBV2, the J call TRBJ2-1; D gene ambiguous. CDR3 length: 11 residues. V was cut by 5 bases and J by 7 bases, with 6 bases left in between. Germline V gene data show CDR1 as SNHLY and CDR2 as FYNNEI. CDR3 coding DNA: TGTGCCAGCAGTTCAAAAAATGAGCAGTTCTTC. Translating it yields CASSSKNEQFF. Drawing the rest from reference TRBV2 and TRBJ2-1, the complete variable domain is EPEVTQTPSHQVTQMGQEVILRCVPISNHLYFYWYRQILGQKVEFLVSFYNNEISEKSEIFDDQFSVERPDGSNFTLKIRSTKLEDSAMYFCASSSKNEQFFGPGTRLTVL.